This is a list of T cell receptor beta chains from one sample in a study of blood T cell repertoires in COVID-19. Clones were read by immunoSEQ multiplex PCR, and TCRdb kept only the in-frame ones, dropping some. This sample yields about 440,000 clones, of which 88% are seen a single time; roughly an eighth belongs to the top ten. The specimen was peripheral blood. Every receptor here comes from a woman between 50 and 59 years old with COVID-19, enrolled during active disease. The CDR3 runs from the conserved cysteine through the conserved F or W. A D gene is named only where the DNA matches it firmly. Clone size is shown for a subset of rows, as once, few, many or a class of expanded clone.

v_gene	j_gene	abundance	d_gene	CDR3aa	CDR3nt
TRBV27	TRBJ1-1	.	.	CASSPGGGGGHTEAFF	TGTGCCAGCAGCCCTGGGGGAGGGGGGGGGCACACTGAAGCTTTCTTT
TRBV3-1/TRBV3-2	TRBJ2-2	.	.	CASRTGTNTGELFF	TGTGCCAGCCGTACGGGGACGAACACCGGGGAGCTGTTTTTT
TRBV3-1/TRBV3-2	TRBJ1-1	.	TRBD1	CASSQRTGGLEAFF	TGTGCCAGCAGCCAACGGACAGGGGGCTTAGAAGCTTTCTTT
TRBV7-8	TRBJ2-1	.	TRBD2	CASSHTGLAGPPLSYNEQFF	TGTGCCAGCAGCCATACGGGACTAGCGGGCCCCCCCCTCTCCTACAATGAGCAGTTCTTC
TRBV5-1	TRBJ2-2	.	.	CASSLRENTGELFF	TGCGCCAGCAGCTTGCGGGAGAACACCGGGGAGCTGTTTTTT
TRBV19	TRBJ2-3	.	.	CASSIGDSHADTQYF	TGTGCCAGTAGTATAGGCGACAGTCATGCAGATACGCAGTATTTT
TRBV30	TRBJ1-5	.	.	CAWSVSRDQPQHF	TGTGCCTGGAGTGTAAGCCGGGATCAGCCCCAGCATTTT
TRBV19	TRBJ1-2	.	.	CASSMYEGGYTF	TGTGCCAGTAGTATGTATGAGGGTGGCTACACCTTC
TRBV12-5	TRBJ2-1	.	.	CASGGIGVGPHEQFF	TGTGCTAGTGGTGGGATCGGGGTAGGGCCTCATGAGCAGTTCTTC
TRBV18	TRBJ1-5	.	.	CASSPGAGQPQHF	TGTGCCAGCTCACCAGGGGCAGGACAGCCCCAGCATTTT
TRBV9	TRBJ2-5	.	TRBD2	CASSVAPGGRETQYF	TGTGCCAGCAGCGTAGCTCCGGGGGGGCGAGAGACCCAGTACTTC
TRBV5-1	TRBJ2-7	.	TRBD2	CASSLELAGSYEQYF	TGCGCCAGCAGCTTGGAACTAGCGGGCTCCTACGAGCAGTACTTC
TRBV10-3	TRBJ2-1	few	TRBD1	CAISESMGQGHEQFF	TGTGCCATCAGTGAGTCGATGGGACAGGGTCATGAGCAGTTCTTC
TRBV6-1	TRBJ2-7	.	TRBD2	CASSETSGGAVDEQYF	TGTGCCAGCAGTGAAACTAGCGGGGGGGCAGTTGATGAGCAGTACTTC
TRBV7-8	TRBJ2-7	once	.	CASSRSRGRPYEQYF	TGTGCCAGCAGCCGGAGTAGGGGGAGACCCTACGAGCAGTACTTC
TRBV12-3/TRBV12-4	TRBJ2-1	.	TRBD2	CASSWGGAQFF	TGTGCCAGCAGTTGGGGGGGAGCGCAGTTCTTC
TRBV6-5	TRBJ1-5	.	.	CASSYEGGQPQHF	TGTGCCAGCAGTTACGAGGGAGGGCAGCCCCAGCATTTT
TRBV27	TRBJ2-1	.	TRBD1	CASAWPGGRDEQFF	TGTGCCAGCGCTTGGCCAGGGGGCAGGGATGAGCAGTTCTTC
TRBV5-1	TRBJ2-2	few	TRBD1	CASRERGLNTGELFF	TGCGCCAGCAGAGAAAGGGGGCTTAACACCGGGGAGCTGTTTTTT
TRBV6-6	TRBJ1-1	.	TRBD1	CASSYGTDLPWAFF	TGTGCCAGCAGCTACGGGACAGATCTCCCCTGGGCTTTCTTT
TRBV7-6	TRBJ1-1	.	.	CASSASYTGGTEAFF	TGTGCCAGCAGCGCCTCGTATACGGGGGGCACTGAAGCTTTCTTT
TRBV10-1	TRBJ2-3	.	TRBD2	CASSPSLAVNTDTQYF	TGCGCCAGCAGTCCTTCTCTAGCGGTTAACACAGATACGCAGTATTTT